The T cell receptor beta chain described here comes from a study of blood T cell repertoires in COVID-19. The wider study: Collection of acute and convalescent COVID-19 samples took place in the United States, Italy and Spain. The cDNA or gDNA used as material had been derived from T cells, B-cell-depleted T cells, or PBMCs.

Per the authors' pipeline: Estimation of nucleated cell counts relied on the amplification of reference gene primers. Produced via immunoSEQ multiplex PCR; TCRdb's table is partial and in-frame only. Clonal size and the V and J genes are those of that table, whereas D and trimming came from the DNA. Among hundreds of thousands of clones listed, around nine tenths were seen once. V lost 3 bases, J lost 5 bases, and 3 bases lay in between. Per germline, CDR1 SGHDT and CDR2 YYEEEE. The CDR3 has 12 residues. The rearrangement links TRBV5-6 to TRBJ1-6; D is unresolved. The sample comprised peripheral blood. The receptor was derived from a woman aged 55-75 years who had recovered from COVID-19. The CDR3 reads CASSSDNSPLHF. The DNA for the CDR3 is TGTGCCAGCAGCTCTGATAATTCACCCCTCCACTTT.